Listed below are T cell receptor beta chains from one sample, sequenced in a study of shared clonotypes between healthy human individuals. Produced via immunoSEQ multiplex PCR; TCRdb's table is partial and in-frame only. The sample includes 2,500,000 or so clones, about 90% seen only once; the top ten take approximately 0.4%. The specimen was naive CD4+ T cells from PBMCs. The receptors derive from a young man in good health. Some clones in this sample may be carry-over from other donors' samples. CDR3s leave out the opening cysteine and the closing phenylalanine or tryptophan.

J: TRBJ1-5; V: TRBV7-6; length: 11; CDR3: ASSWAIEAPQH
J: TRBJ2-3; V: TRBV10-3; length: 12; CDR3: AIRGTSGTDTQY
J: TRBJ2-3; V: TRBV19; length: 13; CDR3: ASTIRTGPTDTQY
J: TRBJ2-2; V: TRBV2; length: 11; CDR3: ASGTSFSGELF
J: TRBJ2-5; V: TRBV2; length: 12; CDR3: ASGKTRGSETQY
J: TRBJ2-1; V: TRBV27; length: 13; CDR3: ASSPVAGGRNEQF
J: TRBJ2-7; V: TRBV15; length: 14; CDR3: ATSRDFRTATYEQY
J: TRBJ2-2; V: TRBV14; length: 12; CDR3: ASSQDWNTGELF
J: TRBJ2-5; V: TRBV29-1; length: 11; CDR3: SVERVRQETQY
J: TRBJ2-7; V: TRBV7-3; length: 14; CDR3: ASSAGTSGEGYEQY
J: TRBJ1-4; V: TRBV4-2; length: 14; CDR3: ASSQGPDLMGEKLF
J: TRBJ2-7; V: TRBV5-5; length: 13; CDR3: ASSLFQYRGDEQY
J: TRBJ2-1; V: TRBV5-4; length: 14; CDR3: ASSLVLAGYYNEQF
J: TRBJ2-5; V: TRBV5-1; length: 12; CDR3: ASTRGAGKLTQY
J: TRBJ2-6; V: TRBV5-1; length: 15; CDR3: ASRTGTDTSGANVLT
J: TRBJ2-6; V: TRBV5-1; length: 13; CDR3: ASSLGSSGANVLT
J: TRBJ1-3; V: TRBV4-1; length: 11; CDR3: ASSSLLPNTIY
J: TRBJ2-1; V: TRBV4-1; length: 15; CDR3: ASSQGRARGTYNEQF
J: TRBJ2-2; V: TRBV6-6; length: 14; CDR3: ASSFTGMFGTGELF
J: TRBJ1-5; V: TRBV6-5; length: 11; CDR3: ASSYREGQPQH
J: TRBJ2-7; V: TRBV5-4; length: 12; CDR3: ASSLTTATGEQY
J: TRBJ1-5; V: TRBV4-2; length: 11; CDR3: ASSQASNQPQH
J: TRBJ1-1; V: TRBV2; length: 12; CDR3: ASSVDRGGTEAF
J: TRBJ2-7; V: TRBV6-5; length: 12; CDR3: ASSTSSGSYEQY
J: TRBJ2-3; V: TRBV9; length: 12; CDR3: ASSVVSGTDTQY
J: TRBJ2-1; V: TRBV5-6; length: 14; CDR3: ASSFAPGPTYNEQF
J: TRBJ1-3; V: TRBV25-1; length: 12; CDR3: ASSDHDRGNTIY
J: TRBJ2-5; V: TRBV20-1; length: 8; CDR3: SARRTAQY
J: TRBJ1-5; V: TRBV5-1; length: 16; CDR3: ASSPTGSGVSGNQPQH
J: TRBJ1-5; V: TRBV27; length: 14; CDR3: ASSLNRALSNQPQH
J: TRBJ1-6; V: TRBV11-2; length: 13; CDR3: ASSSPWTGNSPLH
J: TRBJ2-1; V: TRBV7-3; length: 13; CDR3: ASSLGLPTYNEQF
J: TRBJ1-3; V: TRBV5-1; length: 12; CDR3: ASTEGGSGNTIY
J: TRBJ1-1; V: TRBV7-2; length: 12; CDR3: ASSSDSGFGEAF
J: TRBJ2-7; V: TRBV10-2; length: 13; CDR3: ASRNTGGSSYEQY
J: TRBJ2-2; V: TRBV19; length: 17; CDR3: ASRVQAGVITGKTGELF
J: TRBJ1-2; V: TRBV5-4; length: 13; CDR3: ASSQGQGMNYGYT
J: TRBJ2-3; V: TRBV5-1; length: 14; CDR3: ASSPRPVRGADTQY
J: TRBJ2-7; V: TRBV28; length: 10; CDR3: ASGRVSYEQY
J: TRBJ2-3; V: TRBV2; length: 13; CDR3: AKAGVVAGADTQY